This T cell receptor (beta chain) was retrieved from a study of blood T cell repertoires in COVID-19. Individuals drawn from 24 US areas were about 18 to 95 years old. V was trimmed by 1 base and J by 5 bases, leaving 10 bases between them. Germline values: CDR1 MGHRA, CDR2 YSYEKL. The CDR3 spans 14 residues. Original processing methods: How many nucleated cells were present was estimated from reference gene primer amplification. Profiled with immunoSEQ multiplex PCR; TCRdb holds only in-frame clones, not every one. V, J and clone size derive from that table, while D and trimming were established from the DNA sequence. The table lists about 410,000 clones, nearly 90% of them singletons, with 1.7% in the top ten.

This chain uses TRBV4-1 with TRBJ2-3, with D perhaps TRBD2 (5 bases). Sequencing used PBMCs or T cells enriched from blood (not recorded which). The sequence was collected from a woman younger than 45 who had recovered from COVID-19. This CDR3 is CASSQVGGLDTQYF. The CDR3 DNA sequence: TGCGCCAGCAGCCAAGTAGGAGGATTAGATACGCAGTATTTT.